The clone carrying this T cell receptor beta chain was seen only a few times. Antigen specificity is unknown. After removal of 6 bases from V and 6 bases from J, the junction contained 16 bases not matched to a gene. Germline V gives CDR1 KGHDR, CDR2 SFDVKD. The CDR3 is 17 amino acids. By quantitative 5'-RACE with molecular barcodes, the TCR beta libraries were made. From the 5' RACE reads, TCRdb called clonotypes with MiXCR, one entry per CDR3 protein. This table has about 800,000 distinct CDR3 sequences, roughly 10% appearing once. This sample is drawn from a study of CD8 T cells in ankylosing spondylitis. Study results and limitations: Clones that were linked to disease were CD8+ and were relatively rare in peripheral blood. In ankylosing spondylitis patients, matched synovial fluid reportedly showed significant enrichment of disease-linked clones. Earlier reports found some motif variants in synovial fluid and blood in reactive arthritis. Seemingly characteristic of ankylosing spondylitis blood was a TCR beta motif consisting of several highly homologous variants.

The sequence was obtained from a male donor with ankylosing spondylitis. Sequencing input: blood, either unsorted or a sorted T cell fraction (not recorded which). The J gene is TRBJ2-3, the V gene TRBV24-1; 8 bases fit TRBD2. The CDR3: CATSTGRAGPTMDTQYF. Written as DNA, the CDR3 is TGTGCCACCAGTACCGGGAGGGCCGGTCCTACAATGGATACGCAGTATTTT.